In its sample, the clone carrying this TCR beta chain was seen a few times. Its target is unknown. Trimming at V came to 0 bases and at J to 5 bases, leaving 5 bases not matched to a gene. In germline, CDR1 is DFQATT, CDR2 SNEGSKA (reference sequence). The CDR3 is made up of 15 amino acids. Quantitative 5'-RACE with molecular barcodes produced the TCR beta libraries. Using its own MiXCR run on the 5' RACE reads, TCRdb lists one record per CDR3 protein. In the table there are around 340,000 distinct CDR3 sequences, about 14% of which are singletons. These data originate in a study of CD8 T cells in ankylosing spondylitis. General study points: Disease-linked clones were reportedly significantly enriched in matched ankylosing spondylitis synovial fluid. Reactive arthritis synovial fluid and blood previously showed some of these motif variants. In ankylosing spondylitis blood, a motif of eight highly homologous TCR beta variants appeared characteristic.

What was sequenced was blood, either unsorted or a sorted T cell fraction (not recorded which). This chain links TRBV20-1 with TRBJ2-2; 8 nucleotides agree with TRBD2. The receptor was derived from a male donor with ankylosing spondylitis or in good health (not recorded which). Written as DNA, the CDR3 is TGCAGTGCTAGAGAAGGTTCTAGCGGGACCGGGGAGCTGTTTTTT. Protein product: CSAREGSSGTGELFF.